The 18 T cell receptor beta chains below all came from one sample that was sequenced in a study of siplizumab effects on memory and regulatory T cells. Clones were read by immunoSEQ multiplex PCR, and TCRdb kept only the in-frame ones, dropping some. This table holds approximately 100,000 clones, roughly 94% found once. The specimen was non-Treg CD4+ T cells sorted from blood. The receptors derive from a human donor in good health.

The sample holds one count of this clone. The chain couples TRBV7-9 to TRBJ1-3; TRBD1 might be the D (5 bases). Germline loops: CDR1 SEHNR, CDR2 FQNEAQ (reference sequence). The V gene lost 5 bases and the J gene lost 8 bases, with 22 bases spanning the gap. CDR3 length: 16 residues. CDR3 loop: CASSRDRHQRRDTIYF. DNA of the CDR3: TGTGCCAGCAGCCGTGACAGACATCAACGTAGGGACACCATATATTTT.

The J gene is TRBJ2-4, the V gene TRBV7-9, with a possible D match to TRBD1 (6 bases). Trimming pared 1 base from V and 6 bases from J, leaving 16 bases between. Germline V gene data show CDR1 as SEHNR and CDR2 as FQNEAQ (reference sequence). The CDR3 totals 16 residues. DNA of the CDR3: TGTGCCAGCAGCTTAGTCCCAGGGGCCTCCAGAAACATTCAGTACTTC. Protein product: CASSLVPGASRNIQYF.

V and J are TRBV29-1 and TRBJ1-1; D gene unclear. This CDR3 comprises 15 residues. Looked up from germline, CDR1 is SQVTM and CDR2 is ANQGSEA. Trimming removed 0 bases at V and 7 bases at J, with 18 bases between. The CDR3 is CSVEDYGSPPNEAFF. The DNA of the CDR3 is TGCAGCGTTGAAGATTATGGCAGCCCTCCTAATGAAGCTTTCTTT.

This rearrangement joins TRBV7-3 to TRBJ2-1, with D perhaps assigned TRBD1 or TRBD2 (5 bases each). Trimming removed 5 bases from V and 7 bases from J, with 21 bases in between. This CDR3 region has 16 residues. Germline V gene sequence: CDR1 SGHTA, CDR2 FQGTGA. DNA of the CDR3: TGTGCCAGCAGCCCTACCGTGCCGGGTGGGGGAAATGAGCAGTTCTTC. Protein product: CASSPTVPGGGNEQFF.

Worth noting for this clone: Other DNA sequences from this sample encode an identical CDR3 as well. V gene TRBV7-9 combines with J gene TRBJ2-3; the D is unclear. The CDR3 runs 14 residues. The V gene's germline CDR1 is SEHNR and CDR2 FQNEAQ (reference sequence). V was clipped by 1 base and J by 0 bases, with 5 bases between them. The CDR3 sequence is CASSLGRSTDTQYF. The CDR3 DNA sequence: TGTGCCAGCAGCTTAGGTCGGAGCACAGATACGCAGTATTTT.

The J gene is TRBJ1-1, the V gene TRBV5-6; D perhaps matches TRBD1 (6 bases). V was pared by 4 bases and J by 8 bases, with 15 bases between. Germline assignment: CDR1 SGHDT and CDR2 YYEEEE. The CDR3 has 13 residues. Here the CDR3 DNA reads TGTGCCAGCAGCCTACAAGGGGGTGTGGAAGCTTTCTTT. Protein: CASSLQGGVEAFF. Full variable domain (outside the CDR3, taken from reference TRBV5-6 and TRBJ1-1): DAGVTQSPTHLIKTRGQQVTLRCSPKSGHDTVSWYQQALGQGPQFIFQYYEEEERQRGNFPDRFSGHQFPNYSSELNVNALLLGDSALYLCASSLQGGVEAFFGQGTRLTVV.

The J gene is TRBJ1-1, the V gene TRBV11-2; possibly TRBD1 for D (5 bases). Germline V gives CDR1 SGHAT, CDR2 FQNNGV. Trimming took off 0 bases at V and 6 bases at J, with 17 bases between the two ends. CDR3 size: 16 residues. The CDR3 here is CASSLDSAQGVAEAFF. The DNA of the CDR3 is TGTGCCAGCAGCTTAGATTCCGCCCAGGGCGTGGCTGAAGCTTTCTTT.

This chain joins TRBV19 and TRBJ1-5; D uncertain. Looked up from germline, CDR1 is LNHDA and CDR2 is SQIVND (reference sequence). The CDR3 sequence is 15 residues long. Trimming removed 4 bases at V and 1 base at J, with 11 bases between. CDR3 nucleotide sequence: TGTGCCAGTAGTAGGGGAGGGTTAAGCAATCAGCCCCAGCATTTT. It translates to CASSRGGLSNQPQHF.

This chain joins TRBV9 and TRBJ1-3, with 7 nucleotides matching TRBD1. Germline assignment: CDR1 SGDLS and CDR2 YYNGEE. The CDR3 has 15 amino acids. V was clipped by 3 bases and J by 1 base; unmatched bases: 4. CDR3 DNA: TGTGCCAGCAGCGCACAGGGGCCTTCTGGAAACACCATATATTTT. This sequence encodes CASSAQGPSGNTIYF.

The chain is built from TRBV29-1 and TRBJ1-4, with 9 nucleotides matching TRBD1. J gave up 8 bases and V 4 bases, and 5 bases lay outside the gene matches. The CDR3 consists of 13 residues. From germline, CDR1 is SQVTM and CDR2 ANQGSEA. Written as DNA, the CDR3 is TGCAGCGTTGGAACAGGGGGCGTAGAAAAACTGTTTTTT. Translating it yields CSVGTGGVEKLFF.

This chain's CDR3 is CASSASGGFSGNTIYF. The CDR3 DNA sequence: TGTGCCAGCAGCGCATCAGGGGGGTTCTCTGGAAACACCATATATTTT. The chain combines TRBV7-2 with TRBJ1-3; TRBD1 aligns across 7 bases. V trimming: 5 bases; J trimming: 0 bases; junction bases outside the gene matches: 7. Germline CDR1 SGHTA, CDR2 FQGNSA. There are 16 residues in the CDR3.

The table lists this clone with a count of one. The chain joins TRBV28 to TRBJ1-5, with D unresolved. The CDR3 runs 15 residues. Trimming shortened V by 3 bases and J by 0 bases, and 9 bases separated the two germline ends. Looked up from germline, CDR1 is MDHEN and CDR2 is SYDVKM. CDR3 region: CASSFSGYSNQPQHF. The CDR3, as DNA: TGTGCCAGCAGTTTTTCGGGCTATAGCAATCAGCCCCAGCATTTT.

The chain joins TRBV2 to TRBJ2-1; D is ambiguous. The germline V gene encodes CDR1 SNHLY and CDR2 FYNNEI. V shed 6 bases and J shed 3 bases, with 9 bases lying between them. This CDR3 spans 13 amino acids. The chain's CDR3 is CASRGTDYNEQFF. In DNA, the CDR3 is TGTGCCAGCAGGGGAACCGACTACAATGAGCAGTTCTTC.

The chain links TRBV12-5 to TRBJ2-3; D not certain. CDR3 length equals 14 residues. From germline, CDR1 is LGHNT and CDR2 FRNRAP. V lost 0 bases and J lost 3, with 7 bases in between. In DNA, the CDR3 is TGTGCTAGTGGTTTGGTACCAGAAACAGATACGCAGTATTTT. This sequence encodes CASGLVPETDTQYF.

The chain links TRBV7-3 to TRBJ2-5; D is undetermined. The V gene lost 1 base and the J gene lost 5 bases, with 11 bases spanning the gap. The length of the CDR3 is 14 residues. Germline V gene data show CDR1 as SGHTA and CDR2 as FQGTGA. CDR3 loop: CASSLKGFGETQYF. The CDR3 bases are TGTGCCAGCAGCTTAAAGGGATTCGGGGAGACCCAGTACTTC.

The V gene is TRBV27, the J gene TRBJ2-1; 7 bases fit TRBD2. The CDR3 totals 16 residues. V lost 6 bases and J lost 8; bases outside the gene matches: 16. Germline assignment: CDR1 MNHEY and CDR2 SMNVEV (reference sequence). The CDR3 sequence is CASSQALNGRIHEQFF. In DNA form, the CDR3 reads TGTGCCAGCAGCCAGGCCCTTAACGGGAGGATCCATGAGCAGTTCTTC.

This chain connects TRBV18 to TRBJ2-7, with D possibly TRBD2 on 5 matching bases. V was pared by 5 bases and J by 5 bases, with 22 bases between. Germline CDR1 and CDR2: KGHSH and LQKENI. This CDR3 has 16 amino acids. This CDR3 is CASSTRRGSGVDEQYF. The CDR3 DNA reads TGTGCCAGCTCAACACGACGGGGATCCGGAGTCGACGAGCAGTACTTC.

This chain connects TRBV5-1 to TRBJ2-1; D unclear. The ends were cut back, 2 bases at V and 5 bases at J, with 14 bases in the middle. The CDR3 sequence is 15 residues long. Germline CDR1 is SGHRS and CDR2 is YFSETQ. The chain's CDR3 is CASSFGSSQNNEQFF. The CDR3, as DNA: TGCGCCAGCAGCTTTGGTAGTAGCCAGAACAATGAGCAGTTCTTC.